One sample yielded the 26 T cell receptor beta chains listed below, sequenced in a study of neurological immune-mediated disorders. A single record per CDR3 protein comes from TCRdb applying MiXCR to the 5' RACE reads. The sample shows more than 50,000 distinct CDR3 sequences, 4% to 6% of them seen only once. The sequenced sample consisted of PBMCs. Receptors originate from a woman aged 25 to 39 with multiple sclerosis.

This clonotype was recorded a few times. The chain recombines TRBV7-2 with TRBJ1-4; D is unresolved. CDR3 size: 16 residues. Germline V gene lookup returns CDR1 SGHTA and CDR2 FQGNSA. Trimming left V 5 bases short and J 8 bases short, with 21 bases between. The CDR3 DNA sequence: TGTGCCAGCAGCCCACGTCCTCGGGTTTCGGGGGAAAAACTGTTTTTT. Amino acids: CASSPRPRVSGEKLFF. Based on the CDR3 plus reference TRBV7-2 and TRBJ1-4, the full variable domain is GAGVSQSPSNKVTEKGKDVELRCDPISGHTALYWYRQSLGQGLEFLIYFQGNSAPDKSGLPSDRFSAERTGGSVSTLTIQRTQQEDSAVYLCASSPRPRVSGEKLFFGSGTQLSVL.

At least ten counts were recorded for this clonotype. The chain recombines TRBV12-3 or TRBV12-4 with TRBJ2-1; D tentatively fits TRBD1 or TRBD2 (5 bases each). The CDR3 has 12 amino acids. The germline V and J ends were trimmed by 4 bases and 10 bases, with 11 bases remaining between them. The CDR3 DNA follows: TGTGCCAGCAGTTCCTGGGACGGCGAGCAGTTCTTC. Its translation: CASSSWDGEQFF.

This clonotype was detected many times. The V call is TRBV11-2, the J call TRBJ2-7; TRBD1 agrees at 8 bases. CDR3 length: 17 residues. V lost 6 bases, J lost 5 bases, and 18 bases stayed unmatched. Germline values: CDR1 SGHAT, CDR2 FQNNGV. The CDR3 DNA follows: TGTGCCAGCAGAGGACAGGGCCTTGAGGTACCCCACCACGAGCAGTACTTC. It is translated as CASRGQGLEVPHHEQYF.

The table lists this clonotype with many counts. The chain links TRBV3-1 to TRBJ2-7; 10 bases agree with TRBD1. Germline CDR1 and CDR2: LGHDT and YNNKEL (reference sequence). Germline trimming cut 5 bases from V and 5 bases from J; bases unmatched to any gene: 6. The CDR3 is 14 amino acids. This CDR3 reads CASSDRDRGNEQYF. CDR3 DNA: TGTGCCAGCAGCGACCGGGACAGGGGCAACGAGCAGTACTTC.

This clonotype was observed many times. The J gene is TRBJ2-5, the V gene TRBV5-1; D gene uncertain. The CDR3 has 14 amino acids. Germline lookup yields CDR1 SGHRS and CDR2 YFSETQ. With 0 bases removed from V and 3 bases from J, the gap between germline ends came to 9 bases. CDR3 region: CASSLGPAKETQYF. The CDR3 bases are TGCGCCAGCAGCTTGGGACCTGCTAAAGAGACCCAGTACTTC.

This clonotype was observed many times. The chain carries TRBV15 and TRBJ2-7; no clear D. This CDR3 spans 13 amino acids. Trimming took off 0 bases at V and 5 bases at J, with 8 bases between the two ends. Per germline, CDR1 LNHNV and CDR2 YYDKDF (reference sequence). The CDR3 is CATSRDLGHEQYF. The CDR3 nucleotides read TGTGCCACCAGCAGAGACCTCGGCCACGAGCAGTACTTC.

This clonotype was detected many times. The chain couples TRBV5-1 to TRBJ2-5; D possibly uses TRBD1 or TRBD2 (6 bases each). Between the trimmed V and J ends, which lost 3 bases and 5 bases, there was a span of 17 bases. CDR1 is SGHRS, CDR2 YFSETQ, per germline. The CDR3 length is 15 residues. Here the CDR3 DNA reads TGCGCCAGCAGCTGGGGGGCACAAGGGTCGGAGACCCAGTACTTC. It translates to CASSWGAQGSETQYF.

The V gene is TRBV20-1, the J gene TRBJ2-7; D not certain. CDR1 and CDR2 (germline): DFQATT, SNEGSKA (reference sequence). Deletions cut 3 bases from V and 3 bases from J, with 12 bases between. The CDR3 consists of 13 residues. Here the CDR3 reads CSASRGASYEQYF. The CDR3, as DNA: TGCAGTGCTAGTCGTGGCGCTAGCTACGAGCAGTACTTC.

The chain couples TRBV21-1 to TRBJ2-4. TRBV21-1 is shown as a pseudogene. The CDR3 runs 8 residues. This CDR3 reads CASITRYF. CDR3 bases: TGTGCCAGCATCACAAGGTACTTC.

This clonotype was recorded at least ten times. The rearrangement joins TRBV14 to TRBJ1-1; D is uncertain. Trimming pared 2 bases from V and 1 base from J, leaving 8 bases between. CDR1 is SGHDN, CDR2 FVKESK, per germline. This CDR3 spans 14 amino acids. As DNA, the CDR3 is TGTGCCAGCAGCCAACCAGGTCGGAACACTGAAGCTTTCTTT. Protein: CASSQPGRNTEAFF.

The sample holds many counts of this clonotype. This sequence joins TRBV10-3 and TRBJ2-3, with 10 bases aligning to TRBD2. The CDR3 has 16 residues. The ends lost 2 bases at V and 4 bases at J; junction bases unmatched: 6. From germline, CDR1 is ENHRY and CDR2 SYGVKD. The CDR3 spells CAISERAGGSADTQYF. The DNA of the CDR3 is TGTGCCATCAGTGAGAGAGCGGGGGGGAGTGCAGATACGCAGTATTTT.

This clonotype was observed a handful of times. Its ends do not fully match the called genes, so a read error is possible. The chain uses TRBV7-8 and TRBJ2-1; TRBD2 might be the D (5 bases). The length of the CDR3 is 11 residues. Germline V gives CDR1 SGHVS, CDR2 FQNEAQ. The CDR3: CASRLGGEQFF. The CDR3 region has the DNA TGTGCCAGCAGATTAGGAGGTGAGCAGTTCTTC.

This clonotype was detected a few times. This chain connects TRBV20-1 to TRBJ2-3; 11 bases line up with TRBD2. The CDR3 contains 15 residues. After removal of 7 bases from V and 2 bases from J, the junction contained 8 bases not matched to a gene. The germline V gene has CDR1 DFQATT and CDR2 SNEGSKA (reference sequence). Here the CDR3 DNA reads TGCAGTGTCTTGACTAGCGGGGATACCACAGATACGCAGTATTTT. This sequence encodes CSVLTSGDTTDTQYF.

The chain links TRBV20-1 to TRBJ2-7, with TRBD2 identical over 14 bases. The CDR3 consists of 14 residues. Germline V gene data show CDR1 as DFQATT and CDR2 as SNEGSKA (reference sequence). J gave up 7 bases and V 3 bases, and 5 bases lay outside the gene matches. This chain's CDR3 is CSASWTSGGPEQYF. As DNA, the CDR3 is TGCAGTGCTAGCTGGACTAGCGGGGGGCCGGAGCAGTACTTC.

This clonotype was counted at least ten times. The V call is TRBV10-3, the J call TRBJ1-4; D possibly corresponds to TRBD1 (6 bases). The germline V gene has CDR1 ENHRY and CDR2 SYGVKD. This CDR3 region has 15 residues. V was cut by 0 bases and J by 6 bases, with 11 bases left in between. CDR3 amino acids: CAISESGRTDEKLFF. The CDR3 DNA is TGTGCCATCAGTGAGTCGGGACGGACAGATGAAAAACTGTTTTTT.

In this sample, this clonotype turned up many times. The chain links TRBV20-1 to TRBJ1-2, with TRBD1 matching over 7 bases. The V segment lost 0 bases and the J segment 7 bases; nucleotides outside the gene matches: 17. This CDR3 spans 17 amino acids. CDR1 is DFQATT and CDR2 is SNEGSKA in the germline V gene (reference sequence). Written as DNA, the CDR3 is TGCAGTGCTAGAGATGGGGCGACAGGGAAATTTGGTGGTGGCTACACCTTC. Residues: CSARDGATGKFGGGYTF.

This clonotype has at least ten counts. The chain carries TRBV4-1 and TRBJ2-5; 7 positions match TRBD1. V lost 0 bases and J lost 1; bases outside the gene matches: 5. Germline V CDR1 and CDR2: MGHRA, YSYEKL. The CDR3 runs 16 residues. The CDR3 DNA reads TGCGCCAGCAGCCAAGAAGGGCCAGGGGGCCAAGAGACCCAGTACTTC. Its translation: CASSQEGPGGQETQYF.

The chain uses TRBV28 and TRBJ2-2; the D gene is possibly TRBD1 (6 bases). The ends were cut back, 3 bases at V and 5 bases at J, with 16 bases in the middle. Germline CDR1 reads MDHEN; CDR2 reads SYDVKM. The CDR3 length is 16 residues. The chain's CDR3 is CASSFSGGLRTGELFF. CDR3 coding DNA: TGTGCCAGCAGTTTTAGTGGGGGCTTAAGGACCGGGGAGCTGTTTTTT.

This clonotype was found many times. One end of the junction varies from germline; a read error may be responsible. V and J are TRBV7-7 and TRBJ2-1, with a weak D call TRBD1 (6 bases). This CDR3 has 14 amino acids. Germline lookup yields CDR1 SSHAT and CDR2 FNYEAQ (reference sequence). The CDR3: CASSLFGRGNEQFF. CDR3 bases: TGTGCTAGCAGCTTATTCGGAAGGGGGAATGAGCAGTTCTTC.

This clonotype has at least ten counts. The gene calls are TRBV29-1 and TRBJ2-2; D is possibly TRBD1 (5 bases). Trimming pared 6 bases from V and 5 bases from J, leaving 13 bases between. Germline V gene lookup returns CDR1 SQVTM and CDR2 ANQGSEA. CDR3 length: 13 residues. The CDR3 loop reads CSVDVQGTGELFF. The CDR3, as DNA: TGCAGCGTCGATGTCCAGGGAACCGGGGAGCTGTTTTTT.

This clonotype showed up many times. The gene calls are TRBV7-8 and TRBJ1-6; tentatively, D is TRBD1 (5 bases). CDR3 length: 15 amino acids. Trimming left V 4 bases short and J 10 bases short, with 17 bases between. The germline CDR1 and CDR2 sequences are SGHVS and FQNEAQ. The CDR3 loop is CASSSGSGTGSPLHF. CDR3 coding DNA: TGTGCCAGCAGCTCTGGGTCCGGGACCGGATCACCCCTCCACTTT.

This clonotype was seen many times. The gene calls are TRBV3-1 and TRBJ2-3, with a possible D match to TRBD2 (6 bases). Germline V gene data show CDR1 as LGHDT and CDR2 as YNNKEL (reference sequence). Trimming took 1 base from V and 0 from J, leaving 8 bases between them. The CDR3 consists of 15 residues. Written as DNA, the CDR3 is TGTGCCAGCAGCCAAGTGGGAGGTAGCACAGATACGCAGTATTTT. This sequence encodes CASSQVGGSTDTQYF.

This clonotype has just a few counts. The rearrangement links TRBV4-1 to TRBJ1-2; 7 bases line up with TRBD1. The CDR3 is 15 amino acids. Unmatched junction bases numbered 5, after V lost 1 base and J lost 3 bases. Looked up from germline, CDR1 is MGHRA and CDR2 is YSYEKL. Written as DNA, the CDR3 is TGCGCCAGCAGCCAAGCCACAGGGGCGTACTATGGCTACACCTTC. Its protein product is CASSQATGAYYGYTF.

This clonotype was counted ten times or more. The chain links TRBV12-3 or TRBV12-4 to TRBJ1-1, with D maybe TRBD1 (5 bases). This CDR3 region has 15 residues. V lost 2 bases, J lost 4 bases, and 14 bases lay in between. CDR3 residues: CASSLFGGVVTEAFF. CDR3 nucleotide sequence: TGTGCCAGCAGTTTATTCGGGGGGGTGGTCACTGAAGCTTTCTTT.

This clonotype occurred many times. The chain employs TRBV27 and TRBJ2-7; 7 nucleotides agree with TRBD2. Per germline, CDR1 MNHEY and CDR2 SMNVEV (reference sequence). The CDR3 covers 15 residues. The V segment lost 2 bases and the J segment 0 bases; nucleotides outside the gene matches: 4. As DNA, the CDR3 is TGTGCCAGCAGTTTAAGCGGGGAGAGCTCCTACGAGCAGTACTTC. Translation gives CASSLSGESSYEQYF.

This clonotype was picked up many times. J is TRBJ1-5 and V is TRBV20-1, with D possibly being TRBD1 (6 bases). Trimming took 4 bases from V and 3 from J, leaving 10 bases between them. The CDR3 covers 13 residues. Germline loops: CDR1 DFQATT, CDR2 SNEGSKA (reference sequence). Written as DNA, the CDR3 is TGCAGTGCTACTACAGGGACCAATCAGCCCCAGCATTTT. It translates to CSATTGTNQPQHF.